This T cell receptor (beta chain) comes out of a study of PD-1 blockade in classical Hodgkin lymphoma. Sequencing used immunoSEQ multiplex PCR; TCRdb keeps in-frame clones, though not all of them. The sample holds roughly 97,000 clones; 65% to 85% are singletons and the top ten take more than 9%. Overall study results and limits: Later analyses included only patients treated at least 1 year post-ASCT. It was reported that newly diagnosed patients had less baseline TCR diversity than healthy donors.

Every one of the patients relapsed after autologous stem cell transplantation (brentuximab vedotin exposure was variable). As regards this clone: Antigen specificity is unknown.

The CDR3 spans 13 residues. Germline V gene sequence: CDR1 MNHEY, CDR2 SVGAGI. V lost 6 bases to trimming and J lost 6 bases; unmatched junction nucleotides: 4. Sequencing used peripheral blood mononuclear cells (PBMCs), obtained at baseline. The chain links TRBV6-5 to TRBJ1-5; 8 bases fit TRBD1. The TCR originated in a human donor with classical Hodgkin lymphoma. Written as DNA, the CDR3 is TGTGCCAGCAGCACAGGGGGGGGTCAGCCCCAGCATTTT. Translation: CASSTGGGQPQHF.